This T cell receptor (beta chain) was obtained from a study of Ad26.COV2.S vaccination and SARS-CoV-2 variants. Overall study context: Trial arm assignment for the donor was COV1001 Ad26.COV2.S.

As to treatment: 15 to 20 received Ad26.COV2.S at low or high dose, single or two shots; about 5 received placebo; per-sample allocation not given. Specimen acquisition occurred on day 63 following the initial vaccine or placebo injection. Repertoires were generated with immunoSEQ multiplex PCR, while TCRdb's copy carries only in-frame clones and drops some. The sample records fewer than 500,000 clones, 80% to 90% being singletons. The sequences come from peripheral blood, collected in a trial of Ad26.COV2.S vaccine versus placebo. The source of this sequence is a person aged 18-65 years who received the Ad26.COV2.S COVID-19 vaccine or a placebo.

The CDR3 sequence is CASSGVNGLEQFF. In DNA form, the CDR3 reads TGTGCCAGCAGTGGGGTGAATGGTCTTGAGCAGTTCTTC. The chain carries TRBV2 and TRBJ2-1; no definite D call. V lost 4 bases, J lost 9 bases, and 13 bases lay in between. Germline lookup yields CDR1 SNHLY and CDR2 FYNNEI. The CDR3 extends over 13 amino acids.